The clone carrying this TCR beta chain was counted a few times. The antigen is undetermined. This entry belongs to a study of T cells in Graves' hyperthyroidism and ophthalmopathy. Points from the study as a whole: A model of 13 V-J pairs discriminated ophthalmopathy from stable hyperthyroidism.

Germline V CDR1 and CDR2: SGHTA, FQGTGA. Between the trimmed V and J ends, which lost 5 bases and 8 bases, there was a span of 15 bases. This CDR3 contains 13 residues. Regions amplified from RNA transcripts were the TCR beta CDR3 regions. Researchers ran a first-round RT-PCR on the TCR CDR3 using the HTBI primer set. In TCRdb, the multiplex PCR reads were re-called with MiXCR into one record per CDR3 protein. The repertoire includes hundreds of thousands of distinct CDR3 sequences, about 45% of them detected once, and 8.2% sits in the top ten. The source is a young woman with Graves' hyperthyroidism. Source material: peripheral blood or thyroid tissue (not recorded which). The rearrangement uses TRBV7-3 and TRBJ1-1, with a tentative D call TRBD1 (6 bases). The CDR3 sequence is CASSLPGAGEAFF. The CDR3 DNA sequence: TGTGCCAGCAGCCTTCCGGGGGCAGGGGAAGCTTTCTTT.